This TCR beta chain was recovered during a study of CXCR3-negative and CXCR3-positive naive CD8 T cells. Looking at the study overall: Every library held about 1.5 +/- 0.3 million TRB reads, and the total came to around 140 million.

The study's findings and limits: Similar levels of surface CD5 were seen between naive subsets; TCR strength was inferred from TRB CDR3 properties.

Naive cells were sorted as CD45RO-, CCR7+, CD27+ and CD95-. The CDR3 runs 14 residues. Looked up from germline, CDR1 is SGHVS and CDR2 is FNYEAQ. Libraries were UMI-labeled 5' RACE TRB cDNA. Using the 5' RACE reads, TCRdb records one entry per CDR3 protein without DNA. This table holds thousands of distinct CDR3 sequences. Measured by frequency, this clonotype is medium-sized. Its antigen is as yet unknown. The TCR sequence derives from a human donor in good health. Some clones in this sample may be carry-over from other donors' samples. Material for sequencing was naive CXCR3- CD8+ T cells from blood. The subset denotes: CD45RO-CCR7+CD27+CD95- naive CD8+ T cells lacking CXCR3 (TNR3-). The chain employs TRBV7-6 and TRBJ1-1; TCRdb selects TRBD1, and the lack of DNA leaves this call unchecked. This CDR3 is CASSLRGPNTEAFF.